The next 14 T cell receptor beta chains were all read from a single sample in a study of cytomegalovirus exposure and HLA in healthy donors. In the PCR, 60 Vbeta and 13 Jbeta primers were used. The method was immunoSEQ multiplex PCR; TCRdb's version includes in-frame clones alone and lacks a portion of them. The sample has 180,000 or so clones; 76% are singletons. The sequencing input was PBMCs. Every receptor here comes from a female donor in good health and CMV-seronegative.

This clone came up a few times. The rearrangement uses TRBV7-8 and TRBJ1-1, with no clear D. The germline V gene has CDR1 SGHVS and CDR2 FQNEAQ. V lost 6 bases, J lost 5 bases, and 13 bases lay in between. There are 13 residues in the CDR3. The CDR3 sequence is CASRIDLRTEAFF. CDR3 sequence (DNA): TGTGCCAGCAGGATCGACTTGAGAACTGAAGCTTTCTTT. Full variable domain (missing parts from reference TRBV7-8 and TRBJ1-1): GAGVSQSPRYKVAKRGQDVALRCDPISGHVSLFWYQQALGQGPEFLTYFQNEAQLDKSGLPSDRFFAERPEGSVSTLKIQRTQQEDSAVYLCASRIDLRTEAFFGQGTRLTVV.

V is TRBV30 and J is TRBJ1-1; no clear D gene. The CDR3 has 12 residues. The V and J ends lost 4 bases and 4 bases respectively, with 10 bases between them. Per germline, CDR1 GTSNPN and CDR2 SVGIG (reference sequence). CDR3 nucleotide sequence: TGTGCCTGGACAAAGGGAGGCACTGAAGCTTTCTTT. Translated: CAWTKGGTEAFF.

The chain recombines TRBV7-2 with TRBJ1-1, with 7 bases matching TRBD1. Germline V gene lookup returns CDR1 SGHTA and CDR2 FQGNSA. The ends lost 5 bases at V and 5 bases at J; junction bases unmatched: 14. The CDR3 totals 16 residues. As DNA, the CDR3 is TGTGCCAGCAGCCTATTGCCCCAGGGGGTTGGGACTGAAGCTTTCTTT. It specifies CASSLLPQGVGTEAFF.

The rearrangement links TRBV6-5 to TRBJ2-3; D is unresolved. There are 11 residues in the CDR3. V was pared by 6 bases and J by 2 bases, with 3 bases between. Germline assignment: CDR1 MNHEY and CDR2 SVGAGI. The CDR3: CASRYTDTQYF. Written as DNA, the CDR3 is TGTGCCAGCAGATACACAGATACGCAGTATTTT.

This chain uses TRBV11-2 with TRBJ2-7; 7 nucleotides align to TRBD1. The length of the CDR3 is 13 residues. V gave up 1 base and J gave up 9 bases; unmatched junction bases: 6. CDR1 SGHAT and CDR2 FQNNGV come from the germline V gene. This CDR3 is CASSLVDRVRQYF. The CDR3, as DNA: TGTGCCAGCAGCTTAGTCGACAGGGTCCGGCAGTACTTC.

As concerns this clone: A read error may account for a junction end that differs from germline. The chain uses TRBV23-1 and TRBJ1-6, with unresolved D. TRBV23-1 counts as an open reading frame of uncertain function. The length of the CDR3 is 11 residues. CDR3 protein: CASSQSLGEDF. CDR3 in DNA: TGCGCCAGCAGTCAATCGTTGGGTGAGGACTTT.

In its sample, this clone was seen once. The rearrangement links TRBV10-3 to TRBJ1-1; 7 bases fit TRBD1. V gave up 10 bases and J gave up 1 base; unmatched junction bases: 6. CDR3 length equals 13 residues. Germline assignment: CDR1 ENHRY and CDR2 SYGVKD. Here the CDR3 DNA reads TGTGCCACACGACAGGGAGAGAACACTGAAGCTTTCTTT. This codes for CATRQGENTEAFF.

This clone occurred once. The rearrangement links TRBV19 to TRBJ1-2; TRBD1 might be the D (6 bases). CDR3 length: 15 amino acids. With 5 bases removed from V and 4 bases from J, the gap between germline ends came to 17 bases. Germline CDR1 reads LNHDA; CDR2 reads SQIVND (reference sequence). The CDR3 loop is CASSPQGTLTYGYTF. The CDR3 nucleotides are TGTGCCAGTAGTCCCCAGGGGACCCTTACCTATGGCTACACCTTC.

The CDR3 here is CASNRDRVIPGANVLTF. The DNA for the CDR3 is TGTGCCAGTAACCGGGACAGGGTTATTCCTGGGGCCAACGTCCTGACTTTC. The rearrangement uses TRBV28 and TRBJ2-6; 9 bases are shared with TRBD1. The CDR3 spans 17 residues. The germline gives CDR1 MDHEN, CDR2 SYDVKM. Unmatched junction bases numbered 11, after V lost 9 bases and J lost 2 bases. Combining the CDR3 with reference TRBV28 and TRBJ2-6 gives the whole variable domain DVKVTQSSRYLVKRTGEKVFLECVQDMDHENMFWYRQDPGLGLRLIYFSYDVKMKEKGDIPEGYSVSREKKERFSLILESASTNQTSMYLCASNRDRVIPGANVLTFGAGSRLTVL.

The chain combines TRBV28 with TRBJ1-2; TRBD1 agrees at 8 bases. The CDR3 has 13 residues. V was pared by 1 base and J by 7 bases, with 2 bases of the junction left unmatched. CDR1 MDHEN and CDR2 SYDVKM come from the germline V gene. The CDR3 nucleotides are TGTGCCAGCAGTTTATCCGGACAGGGTGGCTACACCTTC. This translates into CASSLSGQGGYTF.

The chain employs TRBV27 and TRBJ1-2; D gene uncertain. Germline CDR1 MNHEY, CDR2 SMNVEV (reference sequence). Trimming cost V 6 bases and J 5 bases, with 16 bases left between them. The CDR3 sequence is 14 residues long. CDR3 nucleotides: TGTGCCAGCAGCCCAACGCGGGGTTCTTATGGCTACACCTTC. Translated, it gives CASSPTRGSYGYTF.

The rearrangement joins TRBV5-1 to TRBJ2-7, with D possibly TRBD2 on 5 matching bases. V dropped 5 bases and J dropped 0 bases, with 9 bases sitting between them. The CDR3 consists of 13 residues. Germline lookup yields CDR1 SGHRS and CDR2 YFSETQ. CDR3 sequence (DNA): TGCGCCAGCAGGGTAGGGAGCTCCTACGAGCAGTACTTC. This gives the protein CASRVGSSYEQYF.

The chain has TRBV19 and TRBJ2-1; D remains ambiguous. With 3 bases removed from V and 0 bases from J, the gap between germline ends came to 9 bases. The germline V gene has CDR1 LNHDA and CDR2 SQIVND (reference sequence). The CDR3 is made up of 15 amino acids. The CDR3 is CASSIGRSSYNEQFF. The CDR3 nucleotides are TGTGCCAGTAGTATCGGCCGGAGCTCCTACAATGAGCAGTTCTTC.

This chain uses TRBV6-6 with TRBJ1-2; no definite D call. The V end lost 11 bases, the J end lost 1 base, and 8 bases lay between the germline ends. The CDR3 runs to 11 residues. The germline CDR1 and CDR2 sequences are MNHNY and SVGAGI (reference sequence). The CDR3 DNA sequence: TGTGCCTGCGGTGGTAACTATGGCTACACCTTC. This codes for CACGGNYGYTF.